This TCR beta chain is from a study of radiotherapy plus CTLA-4 blockade in lung cancer. General study points: Early shifts in blood T cell clones, with interferon-beta, reportedly predicted response best.

The CDR3 consists of 11 residues. Germline V gives CDR1 SGHTS, CDR2 YDEGEE. The V gene lost 5 bases and the J gene lost 7 bases, with 8 bases spanning the gap. The study treated chemo-refractory metastatic non-small-cell lung cancer patients with focal radiation plus ipilimumab CTLA-4 blockade. Remarks on this clone: Antigen unknown.

Assay: immunoSEQ multiplex PCR; the TCRdb copy retains only in-frame clones and omits some. The table has some 64,000 clones, roughly 80% seen once. V is TRBV5-8 and J is TRBJ2-3; D uncertain. The clonotype originates from a human donor with non-small cell lung cancer who had a complete response to radiotherapy plus ipilimumab. The sequencing used peripheral blood, collected from a patient treated with radiotherapy plus ipilimumab. CDR3 sequence: CASSGVNTQYF. CDR3 in DNA: TGTGCCAGCAGTGGGGTGAATACGCAGTATTTT.